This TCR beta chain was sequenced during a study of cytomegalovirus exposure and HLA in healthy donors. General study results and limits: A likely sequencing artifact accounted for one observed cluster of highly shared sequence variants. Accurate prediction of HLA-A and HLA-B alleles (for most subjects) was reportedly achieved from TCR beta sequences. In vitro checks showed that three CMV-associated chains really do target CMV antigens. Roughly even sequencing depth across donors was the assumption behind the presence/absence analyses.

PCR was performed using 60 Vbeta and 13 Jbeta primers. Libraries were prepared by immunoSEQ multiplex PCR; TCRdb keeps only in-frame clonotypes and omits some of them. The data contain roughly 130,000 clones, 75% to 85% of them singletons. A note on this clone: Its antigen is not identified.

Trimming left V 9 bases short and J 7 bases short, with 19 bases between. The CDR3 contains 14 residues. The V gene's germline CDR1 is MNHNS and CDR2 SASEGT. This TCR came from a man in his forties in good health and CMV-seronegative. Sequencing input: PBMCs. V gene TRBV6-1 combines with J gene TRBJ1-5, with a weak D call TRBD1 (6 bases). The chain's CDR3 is CASIPGVPSQPQHF. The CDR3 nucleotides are TGTGCCAGTATTCCAGGGGTCCCGAGCCAGCCCCAGCATTTT.